Sequencing of this TCR beta chain was carried out in a study of blood T cell repertoires in COVID-19 (TCRdb year 2020). In the study overall: Samples covering the acute and convalescent phases of COVID-19 were provided by collaborators in the United States, Italy and Spain. The material from the prospective study consisted of cDNA or gDNA derived from T cells, B-cell-depleted T cells, or PBMCs. Subjects who had been exposed to COVID-19, were actively infected with it, or had recovered from it provided the deeply sampled blood TCRbeta repertoires that made up the dataset. The repertoires were released in a freely available public database intended as a resource for research on the immune response to SARS-CoV-2. The samples were drawn from two sources: the first 160 participants of the ongoing ImmuneRACE study, and over 950 subjects contributed by 6 global collaborators. A de-identified subject ID, COVID-19 status, age in years and sex were almost always included in the sample metadata. Where available, HLA class I and class II types were obtained from metadata supplied by the sample provider rather than from assay-based typing.

At one collaborating source in Seattle, patients were enrolled during active infection and were followed longitudinally through the course of disease. Collaborating institutions collected whole blood in K2EDTA tubes following their own protocols. Collaborator samples were shipped for TCRbeta analysis as frozen whole blood, isolated PBMCs, or DNA extracted from either sample type. TCRbeta CDR3 regions were amplified from genomic DNA using the immunoSEQ Assay, a bias-controlled multiplex PCR. Concerning the study's data processing: The number of nucleated cells in each sample was estimated by amplification of reference gene primers within the assay. Sequence reads were collapsed and filtered to measure the absolute abundance of every unique TCRbeta CDR3 rearrangement. Productive Simpson clonality was computed per sample as the square root of Simpson's diversity index over productive rearrangements. This is the immuneACCESS table as TCRdb keeps it, with only in-frame sequences that have V and J called. A part of the clones is gone; compared with another copy, unresolved V genes explain less than half, and the rest is unexplained. The DNA gave D and trimming, while V, J and clone size come from that table. The sample table holds about 350,000 clones, of which more than 70% were seen once. The top ten constitute 3% to 4.5% of the sample.

This clone was seen just once. Which antigen it targets is not known. Nothing much larger sits one base from this clone, and base qualities are not available. Paper-wide results and their limitations: How much clinical and demographic metadata was included differed by source and by participant, and the metadata was provided uncurated.

The specimen was peripheral blood. The clonotype was recovered from an older woman with COVID-19, enrolled during active disease.

The CDR3 region: CASYRGRTEAFF. Here is the DNA: TGTGCCAGTTACAGGGGTCGGACTGAAGCTTTCTTT. This chain joins TRBV5-8 to TRBJ1-1, and 7 bases in between align with TRBD1. CDR1 is given as SGHTS and CDR2 as YDEGEE, both from the germline V gene. The cysteine opens and the phenylalanine closes a CDR3 of 12 amino acids. Only the CDR3 DNA is retained, 36 bases long and in frame from the first base. Trimming accounts for 8 bases at V and 5 bases at J, while the number of junction bases matched to no gene is 6.